These 17 T cell receptor beta chains originate from one sample sequenced in a study of cytomegalovirus exposure and HLA in healthy donors. PCR used 60 Vbeta primers and 13 Jbeta primers. Here immunoSEQ multiplex PCR was the method, and the copy in TCRdb shows in-frame clones only, minus some. Of about 160,000 clones detected, 76% appear once; the ten largest clones hold 1.2% to 1.5%. Sequencing was done on a sample of PBMCs. Every receptor here comes from a man aged 55 to 70 in good health and CMV-seronegative.

V gene TRBV7-2 combines with J gene TRBJ1-6, with 10 positions matching TRBD1. V was pared by 5 bases and J by 9 bases, with 4 bases of the junction left unmatched. CDR1 and CDR2 from the germline V gene are SGHTA and FQGNSA. This CDR3 region has 14 residues. CDR3 DNA sequence: TGTGCCAGCAGCGTGACAGGGGGCGGTTCACCCCTCCACTTT. Translated, it gives CASSVTGGGSPLHF.

This clone turned up a few times. The chain couples TRBV28 to TRBJ2-1; D is perhaps TRBD2 (5 bases). This CDR3 comprises 12 residues. V was shortened by 6 bases and J by 6 bases, with 9 bases between the two germline ends. Looked up from germline, CDR1 is MDHEN and CDR2 is SYDVKM. The CDR3 here is CASRSSPNEQFF. CDR3 DNA: TGTGCCAGCAGGTCTAGCCCCAATGAGCAGTTCTTC.

The rearrangement uses TRBV19 and TRBJ2-1, with D possibly TRBD2 on 6 matching bases. Looked up from germline, CDR1 is LNHDA and CDR2 is SQIVND (reference sequence). This CDR3 has 17 amino acids. V dropped 5 bases and J dropped 5 bases, with 22 bases sitting between them. The CDR3 region has the DNA TGTGCCAGTAGTCCGGGTTTGTTGGCGGGGCCAGACAATGAGCAGTTCTTC. Encoded protein: CASSPGLLAGPDNEQFF.

The table lists this clone with a count of one. This chain connects TRBV5-1 to TRBJ1-4; D may be TRBD1 (6 bases). The CDR3 is 16 amino acids. Germline assignment: CDR1 SGHRS and CDR2 YFSETQ. Trimming took off 0 bases at V and 7 bases at J, with 16 bases between the two ends. The CDR3 region is CASSLAGGALSEKLFF. As DNA, the CDR3 is TGCGCCAGCAGCTTGGCGGGGGGGGCCTTAAGTGAAAAACTGTTTTTT.

The rearrangement joins TRBV30 to TRBJ1-5; no reliable D call. CDR3 length equals 12 residues. The germline CDR1 and CDR2 sequences are GTSNPN and SVGIG (reference sequence). Trimming pared 2 bases from V and 9 bases from J, leaving 11 bases between. The CDR3 DNA sequence: TGTGCCTGGAGTTCATCCTCGGGGCCCCAGCATTTT. This sequence encodes CAWSSSSGPQHF.

This clone was recorded a few times. This chain links TRBV7-6 with TRBJ2-7; D perhaps matches TRBD2 (5 bases). The germline gives CDR1 SGHVS, CDR2 FNYEAQ. V lost 5 bases, J lost 12 bases, and 17 bases lay in between. The CDR3 is 12 residues long. This CDR3 reads CASSPGLVDWYF. DNA for the CDR3: TGTGCCAGCAGCCCAGGACTCGTGGACTGGTACTTC. Complete variable domain (other parts from reference TRBV7-6 and TRBJ2-7): GAGVSQSPRYKVTKRGQDVALRCDPISGHVSLYWYRQALGQGPEFLTYFNYEAQQDKSGLPNDRFSAERPEGSISTLTIQRTEQRDSAMYRCASSPGLVDWYFGPGTRLTVT.

This rearrangement joins TRBV14 to TRBJ1-2; 7 bases align to TRBD1. This CDR3 spans 15 amino acids. Trimming at V came to 1 base and at J to 4 bases, leaving 6 bases not matched to a gene. Looked up from germline, CDR1 is SGHDN and CDR2 is FVKESK. This CDR3 reads CASSQGQGRLYGYTF. In DNA form, the CDR3 reads TGTGCCAGCAGCCAAGGACAGGGACGTCTCTATGGCTACACCTTC.

The V and J genes are TRBV5-4 and TRBJ1-2; D gene uncertain. Germline CDR1 reads SGHNT; CDR2 reads YYREEE (reference sequence). The CDR3 extends over 14 amino acids. V lost 3 bases and J 4 bases, leaving 13 bases between the germline ends. CDR3 sequence reads: CASSSAQAPYGYTF. The CDR3 nucleotides are TGTGCCAGCAGCTCGGCTCAGGCGCCCTATGGCTACACCTTC.

J is TRBJ1-4 and V is TRBV18, with D perhaps matching TRBD1 (5 bases). This CDR3 is 15 amino acids long. Trimming removed 1 base from V and 5 bases from J, with 11 bases in between. Looked up from germline, CDR1 is KGHSH and CDR2 is LQKENI. In DNA form, the CDR3 reads TGTGCCAGCTCACCACAGGGGCAACGAAATGAAAAACTGTTTTTT. This codes for CASSPQGQRNEKLFF.

This sequence joins TRBV9 and TRBJ1-1; 8 bases align to TRBD1. This CDR3 spans 15 amino acids. Germline values: CDR1 SGDLS, CDR2 YYNGEE. The V segment lost 6 bases and the J segment 8 bases; nucleotides outside the gene matches: 15. CDR3 amino acids: CASTEGRTGLGEAFF. The CDR3 nucleotides read TGTGCCAGCACCGAGGGTCGGACAGGGTTGGGAGAAGCTTTCTTT.

The rearrangement uses TRBV29-1 and TRBJ2-3, with D possibly TRBD2 on 6 matching bases. V gave up 4 bases and J gave up 1 base, with 15 bases separating them. The CDR3 contains 15 residues. Per the germline V gene, CDR1 is SQVTM and CDR2 is ANQGSEA. The CDR3 spells CSVVPAGVGTDTQYF. The CDR3 DNA sequence: TGCAGCGTTGTGCCAGCGGGCGTCGGCACAGATACGCAGTATTTT.

This clone was observed a single time. The rearrangement uses TRBV28 and TRBJ2-2; no clear D gene. From germline, CDR1 is MDHEN and CDR2 SYDVKM. This CDR3 contains 13 residues. The germline V and J ends were trimmed by 8 bases and 9 bases, with 16 bases remaining between them. The CDR3: CASWANSARELFF. The CDR3 nucleotides are TGTGCCAGCTGGGCCAACTCGGCGCGGGAGCTGTTTTTT. Based on the CDR3 plus reference TRBV28 and TRBJ2-2, the full variable domain is DVKVTQSSRYLVKRTGEKVFLECVQDMDHENMFWYRQDPGLGLRLIYFSYDVKMKEKGDIPEGYSVSREKKERFSLILESASTNQTSMYLCASWANSARELFFGEGSRLTVL.

J is TRBJ2-1 and V is TRBV5-1; D possibly corresponds to TRBD2 (6 bases). Germline V gene sequence: CDR1 SGHRS, CDR2 YFSETQ. The germline V and J ends were trimmed by 0 bases and 0 bases, with 16 bases remaining between them. This CDR3 spans 18 amino acids. CDR3 sequence: CASSLDFTGEVSYNEQFF. CDR3 bases: TGCGCCAGCAGCTTGGACTTTACGGGGGAGGTCTCCTACAATGAGCAGTTCTTC.

This chain connects TRBV30 to TRBJ2-7, with 8 bases fitting TRBD1. The germline V gene encodes CDR1 GTSNPN and CDR2 SVGIG (reference sequence). Trimming at V came to 1 base and at J to 4 bases, leaving 6 bases not matched to a gene. CDR3 length: 14 amino acids. The CDR3 loop reads CAWSAGTGIYEQYF. The CDR3 DNA follows: TGTGCCTGGAGTGCCGGGACAGGAATTTACGAGCAGTACTTC.

The chain employs TRBV5-1 and TRBJ2-5; 9 bases fit TRBD1. V trimming: 9 bases; J trimming: 5 bases; junction bases outside the gene matches: 11. The germline CDR1 and CDR2 sequences are SGHRS and YFSETQ. The CDR3 totals 14 residues. CDR3 amino acids: CATSVGTGRETQYF. In DNA form, the CDR3 reads TGCGCCACCTCCGTGGGGACAGGGAGGGAGACCCAGTACTTC.

This clone was seen only once. A junction end diverges from the germline sequence, so it may reflect a read error. The rearrangement joins TRBV29-1 to TRBJ2-1, with D maybe TRBD1 (6 bases). This CDR3 spans 12 amino acids. Looked up from germline, CDR1 is SQVTM and CDR2 is ANQGSEA. The CDR3 sequence is CSGEQGSNEQFF. In nucleotides, the CDR3 is TGCAGCGGTGAACAGGGTTCGAATGAGCAGTTCTTC.

J is TRBJ2-1 and V is TRBV19; 7 bases are a match to TRBD1. Trimming took 5 bases from V and 7 from J; bases not matched to a gene: 8. The CDR3 has 14 residues. Germline CDR1 is LNHDA and CDR2 is SQIVND (reference sequence). CDR3: CASSLGQYSNEQFF. CDR3 sequence (DNA): TGTGCCAGTAGTCTGGGACAGTACTCTAATGAGCAGTTCTTC.